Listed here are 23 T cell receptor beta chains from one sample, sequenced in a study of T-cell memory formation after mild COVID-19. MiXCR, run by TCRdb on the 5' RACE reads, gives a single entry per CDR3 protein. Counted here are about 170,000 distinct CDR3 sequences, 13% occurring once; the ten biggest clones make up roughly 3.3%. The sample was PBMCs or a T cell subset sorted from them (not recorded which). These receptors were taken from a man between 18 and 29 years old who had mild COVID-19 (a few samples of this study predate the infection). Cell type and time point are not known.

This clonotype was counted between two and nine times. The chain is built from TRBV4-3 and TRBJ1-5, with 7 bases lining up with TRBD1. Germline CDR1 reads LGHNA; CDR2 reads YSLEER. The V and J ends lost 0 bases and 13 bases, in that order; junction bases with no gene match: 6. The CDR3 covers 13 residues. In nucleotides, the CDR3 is TGCGCCAGCAGCCAAGACAGGGGGGGTTTTCAGCATTTT. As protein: CASSQDRGGFQHF.

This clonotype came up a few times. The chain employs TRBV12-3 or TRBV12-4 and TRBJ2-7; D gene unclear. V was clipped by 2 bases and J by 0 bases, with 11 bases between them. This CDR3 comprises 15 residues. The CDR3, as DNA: TGTGCCAGCAGTTTACAACGGTGGAGCTCCTACGAGCAGTACTTC. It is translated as CASSLQRWSSYEQYF.

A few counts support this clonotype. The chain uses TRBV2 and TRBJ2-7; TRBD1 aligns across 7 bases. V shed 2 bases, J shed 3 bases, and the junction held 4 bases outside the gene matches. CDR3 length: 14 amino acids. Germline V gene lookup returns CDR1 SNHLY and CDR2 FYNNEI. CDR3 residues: CASSEQGVLYEQYF. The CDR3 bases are TGTGCCAGCAGTGAACAGGGGGTTCTCTACGAGCAGTACTTC.

DNA for the CDR3: TGCAGTGCTAGCGGAGGGGAACGCTACACCTTC. Its translation: CSASGGERYTF. This chain connects TRBV20-1 to TRBJ1-2, with D possibly TRBD1 on 5 matching bases. From germline, CDR1 is DFQATT and CDR2 SNEGSKA (reference sequence). Trimming stripped 3 bases from V and 9 bases from J, with 11 bases between. The CDR3 is 11 residues long.

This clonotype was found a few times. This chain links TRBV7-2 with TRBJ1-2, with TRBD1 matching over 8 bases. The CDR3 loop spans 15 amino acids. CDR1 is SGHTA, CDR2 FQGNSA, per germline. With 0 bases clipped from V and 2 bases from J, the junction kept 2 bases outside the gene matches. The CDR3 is CASSLAGQVNYGYTF. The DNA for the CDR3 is TGTGCCAGCAGCTTAGCGGGACAGGTCAACTATGGCTACACCTTC.

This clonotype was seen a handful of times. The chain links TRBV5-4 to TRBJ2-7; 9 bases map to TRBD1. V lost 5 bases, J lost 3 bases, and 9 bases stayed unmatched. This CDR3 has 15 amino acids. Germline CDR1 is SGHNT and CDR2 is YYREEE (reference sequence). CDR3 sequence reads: CASRLDRGSHYEQYF. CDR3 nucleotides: TGTGCCAGCAGATTAGACAGGGGGAGTCACTACGAGCAGTACTTC.

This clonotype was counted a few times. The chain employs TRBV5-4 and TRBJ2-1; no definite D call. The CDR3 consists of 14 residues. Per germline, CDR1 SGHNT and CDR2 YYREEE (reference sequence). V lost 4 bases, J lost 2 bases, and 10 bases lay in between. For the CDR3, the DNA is TGTGCCAGCAGCCAAGTCCCCACCTACAATGAGCAGTTCTTC. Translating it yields CASSQVPTYNEQFF.

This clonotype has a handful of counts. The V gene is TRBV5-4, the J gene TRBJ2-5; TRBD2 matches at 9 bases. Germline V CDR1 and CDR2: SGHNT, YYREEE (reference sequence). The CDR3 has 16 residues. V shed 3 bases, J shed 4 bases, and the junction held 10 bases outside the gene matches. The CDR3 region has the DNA TGTGCCAGCAGCTCCACTATGGCGGGGGGGCGAGAGACCCAGTACTTC. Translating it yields CASSSTMAGGRETQYF.

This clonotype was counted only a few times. The DNA of the CDR3 is TGTGCCAGCAGTCCCTTAGGATCCCTCTCTGGAAACACCATATATTTT. Protein: CASSPLGSLSGNTIYF. This rearrangement joins TRBV28 to TRBJ1-3; no clear D gene. The CDR3 consists of 16 residues. Trimming left V 5 bases short and J 0 bases short, with 14 bases between. In germline, CDR1 is MDHEN, CDR2 SYDVKM.

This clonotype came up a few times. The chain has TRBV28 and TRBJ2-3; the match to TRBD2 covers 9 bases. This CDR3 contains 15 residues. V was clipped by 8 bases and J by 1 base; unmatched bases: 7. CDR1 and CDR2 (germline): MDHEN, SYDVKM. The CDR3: CASAEIAGGTDTQYF. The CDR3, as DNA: TGTGCCAGCGCAGAAATAGCGGGGGGCACAGATACGCAGTATTTT.

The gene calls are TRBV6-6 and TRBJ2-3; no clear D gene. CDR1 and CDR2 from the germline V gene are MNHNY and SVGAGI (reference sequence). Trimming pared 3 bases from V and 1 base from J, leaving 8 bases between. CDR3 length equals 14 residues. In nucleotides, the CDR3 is TGTGCCAGCAGTTATCGGATAGGCACAGATACGCAGTATTTT. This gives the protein CASSYRIGTDTQYF.

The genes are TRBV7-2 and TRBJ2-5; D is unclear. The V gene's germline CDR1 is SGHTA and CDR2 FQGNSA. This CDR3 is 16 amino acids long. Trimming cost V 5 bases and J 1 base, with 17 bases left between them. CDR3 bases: TGTGCCAGCAGCAGCCCGCCCGGCAGGCGCCAAGAGACCCAGTACTTC. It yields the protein CASSSPPGRRQETQYF.

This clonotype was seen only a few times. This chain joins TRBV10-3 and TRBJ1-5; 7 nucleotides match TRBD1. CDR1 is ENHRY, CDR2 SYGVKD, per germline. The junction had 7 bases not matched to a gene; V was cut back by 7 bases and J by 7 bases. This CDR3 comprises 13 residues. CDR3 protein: CAITADRAQPQHF. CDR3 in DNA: TGTGCCATCACCGCCGACAGGGCCCAGCCCCAGCATTTT.

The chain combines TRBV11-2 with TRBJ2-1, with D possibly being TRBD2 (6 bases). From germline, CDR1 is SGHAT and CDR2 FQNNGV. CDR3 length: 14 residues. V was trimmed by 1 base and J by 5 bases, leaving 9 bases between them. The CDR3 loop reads CASSLGLDNNEQFF. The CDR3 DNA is TGTGCCAGCAGCTTAGGACTAGATAACAATGAGCAGTTCTTC.

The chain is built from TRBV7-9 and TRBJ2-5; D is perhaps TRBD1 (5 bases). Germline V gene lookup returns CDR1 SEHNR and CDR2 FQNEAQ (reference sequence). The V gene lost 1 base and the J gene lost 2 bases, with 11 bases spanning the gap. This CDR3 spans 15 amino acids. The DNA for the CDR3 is TGTGCCAGCAGCTTAGTGGGCCAGGGACAAGAGACCCAGTACTTC. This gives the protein CASSLVGQGQETQYF.

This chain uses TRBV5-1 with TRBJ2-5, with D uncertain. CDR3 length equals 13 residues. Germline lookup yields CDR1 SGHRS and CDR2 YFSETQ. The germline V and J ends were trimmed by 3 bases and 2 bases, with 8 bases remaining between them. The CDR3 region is CASSSHYQETQYF. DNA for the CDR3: TGCGCCAGCAGCTCCCACTATCAAGAGACCCAGTACTTC.

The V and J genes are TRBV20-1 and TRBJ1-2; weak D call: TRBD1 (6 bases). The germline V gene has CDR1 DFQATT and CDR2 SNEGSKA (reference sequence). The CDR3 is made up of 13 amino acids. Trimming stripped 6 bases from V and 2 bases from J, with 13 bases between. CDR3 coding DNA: TGCAGTGCAGGGGGACACTCCAACTATGGCTACACCTTC. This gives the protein CSAGGHSNYGYTF.

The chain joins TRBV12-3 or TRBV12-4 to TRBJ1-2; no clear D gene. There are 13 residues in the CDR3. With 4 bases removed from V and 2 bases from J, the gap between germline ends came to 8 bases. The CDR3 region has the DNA TGTGCCAGCAGTTCCGGGCACAACTATGGCTACACCTTC. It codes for CASSSGHNYGYTF.

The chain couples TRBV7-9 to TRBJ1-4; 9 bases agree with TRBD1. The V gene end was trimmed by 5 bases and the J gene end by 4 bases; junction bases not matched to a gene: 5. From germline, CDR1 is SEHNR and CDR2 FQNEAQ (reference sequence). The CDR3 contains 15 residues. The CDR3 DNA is TGTGCCAGCAGCCCGATGACAGGGGGTAATGAAAAACTGTTTTTT. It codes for CASSPMTGGNEKLFF.

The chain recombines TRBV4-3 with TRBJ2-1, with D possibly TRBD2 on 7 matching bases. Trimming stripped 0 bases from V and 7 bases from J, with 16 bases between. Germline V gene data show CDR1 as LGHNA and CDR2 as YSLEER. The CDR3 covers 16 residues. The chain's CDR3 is CASSQEGGGFSNEQFF. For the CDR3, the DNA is TGCGCCAGCAGCCAAGAAGGGGGGGGCTTCTCAAATGAGCAGTTCTTC.

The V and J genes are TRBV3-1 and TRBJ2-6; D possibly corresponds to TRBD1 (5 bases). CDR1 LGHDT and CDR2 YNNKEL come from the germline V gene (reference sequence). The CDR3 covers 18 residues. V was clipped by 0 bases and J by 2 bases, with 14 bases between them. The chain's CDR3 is CASSQEGSRGPGANVLTF. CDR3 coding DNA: TGTGCCAGCAGCCAAGAAGGAAGTAGGGGCCCTGGGGCCAACGTCCTGACTTTC.

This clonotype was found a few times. The CDR3 sequence is CASNAGFRADTEAFF. For the CDR3, the DNA is TGTGCCAGCAACGCAGGGTTCAGGGCTGACACTGAAGCTTTCTTT. The chain recombines TRBV2 with TRBJ1-1, with a tentative D call TRBD1 (5 bases). This CDR3 comprises 15 residues. V lost 7 bases to trimming and J lost 3 bases, with 18 bases between them. Per the germline V gene, CDR1 is SNHLY and CDR2 is FYNNEI.

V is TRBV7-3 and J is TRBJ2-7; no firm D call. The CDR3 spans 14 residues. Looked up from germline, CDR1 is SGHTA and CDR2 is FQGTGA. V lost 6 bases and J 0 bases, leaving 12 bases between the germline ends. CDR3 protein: CASSPGSNSYEQYF. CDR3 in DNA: TGTGCCAGCAGTCCCGGGTCTAACTCCTACGAGCAGTACTTC. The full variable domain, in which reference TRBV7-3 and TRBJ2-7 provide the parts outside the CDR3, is GAGVSQTPSNKVTEKGKYVELRCDPISGHTALYWYRQSLGQGPEFLIYFQGTGAADDSGLPNDRFFAVRPEGSVSTLKIQRTERGDSAVYLCASSPGSNSYEQYFGPGTRLTVT.